The rows below give T cell receptor beta chains drawn from one sample of a study of T cell responses to AZD1222 COVID-19 vaccine. Only in-frame clones appear in the TCRdb table, and some are missing; sequencing was by immunoSEQ multiplex PCR. The sample lists some 180,000 clones, around 93% occurring once. The sample was peripheral blood, taken 28 days after the second dose of the MenACWY control vaccine. The receptor source for this set is an adult who received the MenACWY meningococcal vaccine as a control. The CDR3 runs from the conserved cysteine through the conserved F or W. D genes are given only for firm matches. Expanded clones get a size class; other rows say once, few or many, or leave the size out.

V,size,D,J,CDR3,DNA
TRBV5-4,-,-,TRBJ2-5,CASSPGFGETQYF,TGTGCCAGCAGCCCCGGTTTTGGGGAGACCCAGTACTTC
TRBV27,-,-,TRBJ2-1,CASSTRGGEYEQFF,TGTGCCAGCAGTACCAGGGGAGGAGAGTATGAGCAGTTCTTC
TRBV7-9,-,TRBD1,TRBJ1-3,CASSPQGSGNTIYF,TGTGCCAGCAGCCCACAGGGGAGCGGAAACACCATATATTTT
TRBV7-2,once,TRBD1,TRBJ1-1,CASRFRDRYRGVSEAFF,TGTGCCAGCAGGTTTCGGGACAGGTACAGAGGAGTCTCTGAAGCTTTCTTT
TRBV7-3,once,TRBD2,TRBJ2-7,CASSLTSGGPYEQYF,TGTGCCAGCAGCTTAACTAGCGGGGGCCCTTACGAGCAGTACTTC
TRBV10-3,-,TRBD2,TRBJ2-5,CAISEGGSSGGTQYF,TGTGCCATCAGTGAGGGAGGTTCTAGCGGGGGAACCCAGTACTTC
TRBV7-9,-,TRBD1,TRBJ1-5,CASSLNTGGTQPQHF,TGTGCCAGCAGCTTAAACACAGGGGGCACTCAGCCCCAGCATTTT
TRBV19,-,-,TRBJ1-1,CASKDSDTEAFF,TGTGCCAGTAAAGACAGTGACACTGAAGCTTTCTTT
TRBV19,once,-,TRBJ1-4,CAARGLANEKLFF,TGTGCTGCCAGGGGCTTGGCTAATGAAAAACTGTTTTTT
TRBV7-9,-,-,TRBJ1-1,CASSLTREGTEAFF,TGTGCCAGCAGCCTCACCCGGGAGGGCACTGAAGCTTTCTTT
TRBV2,-,TRBD1,TRBJ1-1,CASGQENTEAFF,TGTGCCAGCGGACAGGAGAACACTGAAGCTTTCTTT
TRBV5-1,-,TRBD2,TRBJ2-3,CASSVTPSGGAPDTQYF,TGCGCCAGCAGCGTGACACCTAGCGGGGGGGCCCCAGATACGCAGTATTTT
TRBV7-8,-,-,TRBJ2-1,CASSPDRDPPIF,TGTGCCAGCAGCCCCGACCGGGACCCCCCAATCTTC
TRBV7-9,-,-,TRBJ2-3,CASSLDLLTDTQYF,TGTGCCAGCAGCTTAGATCTGCTTACAGATACGCAGTATTTT
TRBV18,-,-,TRBJ1-1,CASSEGMNTEAFF,TGTGCCAGCTCAGAGGGGATGAACACTGAAGCTTTCTTT
TRBV3-1/TRBV3-2,-,-,TRBJ2-7,CASSRSGRAGSSYEQYF,TGTGCCAGCAGCCGTTCCGGCCGAGCCGGCAGCTCCTACGAGCAGTACTTC
TRBV11-2,once,-,TRBJ1-2,CASRGVNYGYTF,TGTGCCAGCAGAGGGGTAAACTATGGCTACACCTTC
TRBV5-8,-,-,TRBJ2-3,CASSPTLGGVTDTQYF,TGTGCCAGCAGCCCAACGTTGGGGGGAGTAACAGATACGCAGTATTTT
TRBV2,-,TRBD1,TRBJ1-5,CASRRDRGRSNQPQHF,TGTGCCAGCAGAAGGGACAGGGGTAGAAGCAATCAGCCCCAGCATTTT
TRBV3-1/TRBV3-2,-,-,TRBJ2-2,CASIAGNTGELFF,TGTGCCAGCATCGCGGGGAACACCGGGGAGCTGTTTTTT
TRBV4-2,-,TRBD2,TRBJ2-5,CASSQDRLAYETQYF,TGTGCCAGCAGCCAAGACCGACTAGCATATGAGACCCAGTACTTC
TRBV28,-,TRBD2,TRBJ2-1,CASSRLSSGGISNEQFF,TGTGCCAGCAGTAGACTTTCGAGCGGGGGGATCTCCAATGAGCAGTTCTTC
TRBV3-1/TRBV3-2,-,-,TRBJ1-2,CASSLGPGYGYTF,TGTGCCAGCAGTCTCGGCCCAGGATATGGCTACACCTTC
TRBV14,-,TRBD1,TRBJ1-2,CASSPSGGPYGYTF,TGTGCCAGCAGCCCGTCAGGGGGTCCCTATGGCTACACCTTC
TRBV24-1,-,-,TRBJ2-1,CATQEGGRYNEQFF,TGTGCCACCCAGGAGGGGGGGCGCTACAATGAGCAGTTCTTC
TRBV5-1,-,-,TRBJ2-5,CASSLVVGKQETQYF,TGCGCCAGCAGCTTGGTGGTAGGGAAGCAAGAGACCCAGTACTTC
TRBV6-5,-,-,TRBJ1-6,CASFLGVENSPLHF,TGTGCCAGCTTCTTGGGTGTAGAGAATTCACCCCTCCACTTT
TRBV29-1,-,-,TRBJ2-7,CSARKTYEQYF,TGCAGCGCCCGAAAAACATACGAGCAGTACTTC
TRBV19,-,-,TRBJ1-1,CASRAGNNLGAEAFF,TGTGCCAGTAGGGCGGGGAACAACCTTGGGGCTGAAGCTTTCTTT
TRBV29-1,-,TRBD2,TRBJ2-1,CSGERRGGRNEQFF,TGCAGCGGCGAGAGGCGGGGGGGGCGAAATGAGCAGTTCTTC
TRBV2,few,TRBD1,TRBJ1-3,CASSPGTAYPIFMNTIYF,TGTGCCAGCAGTCCCGGGACAGCATACCCCATCTTCATGAACACCATATATTTT
TRBV19,-,-,TRBJ2-7,CASSGTYEQYF,TGTGCCAGTTCCGGGACCTACGAGCAGTACTTC
TRBV30,-,-,TRBJ2-2,CAWSVTGATGELFF,TGTGCCTGGAGTGTAACAGGAGCAACCGGGGAGCTGTTTTTT
TRBV7-6,-,-,TRBJ2-2,CASSLADYGELFF,TGTGCCAGCAGCTTAGCGGACTACGGGGAGCTGTTTTTT
TRBV7-2,-,-,TRBJ2-7,CASSFQDGSSYEQYF,TGTGCCAGCAGCTTCCAGGACGGAAGCTCCTACGAGCAGTACTTC
TRBV6-6,-,-,TRBJ1-1,CASSLRKAGTEAFF,TGTGCCAGCAGCCTACGGAAGGCGGGCACTGAAGCTTTCTTT
TRBV10-2,-,-,TRBJ1-4,CASRGFNTATNEKLFF,TGCGCCAGCAGGGGGTTCAATACTGCAACTAATGAAAAACTGTTTTTT
TRBV7-9,-,TRBD1,TRBJ1-2,CASSFQGARYGYTF,TGTGCCAGCAGCTTCCAGGGGGCGAGGTATGGCTACACCTTC
TRBV6-2/TRBV6-3,-,TRBD1,TRBJ1-5,CASSLDRVYQPQHF,TGTGCCAGCAGTTTGGACAGGGTATATCAGCCCCAGCATTTT
TRBV6-4,-,TRBD2,TRBJ2-3,CASSERAGGPDTQYF,TGTGCCAGCAGTGAAAGAGCGGGGGGCCCAGATACGCAGTATTTT
TRBV5-4,-,TRBD1,TRBJ1-2,CASSRGTGIGYTF,TGTGCCAGCAGCCGCGGGACAGGGATTGGCTACACCTTC